This TCR beta chain was sequenced during a study of glioma-infiltrating T cells after dendritic cell vaccination. Whole-study context: Autologous tumor lysate-pulsed dendritic cell vaccination was given between the early 2000s and the early 2010s.

Selection required adequate fresh-frozen tumor tissue plus more than two years' survival data. All glioblastoma patients lacked an isocitrate dehydrogenase mutation. The PCR used 60 V beta and 13 J beta primers. This table comes from immunoSEQ multiplex PCR, and its TCRdb copy is limited to in-frame clones, with some not included. The sample includes about 73,000 clones, roughly four fifths of them seen just once. CDR1 LNHDA and CDR2 SQIVND come from the germline V gene (reference sequence). The CDR3 spans 16 residues. The germline V and J ends were trimmed by 4 bases and 0 bases, with 15 bases remaining between them.

The source is a human donor with glioblastoma. The sample here was blood, taken before dendritic cell vaccination. The rearrangement links TRBV19 to TRBJ1-1, with TRBD1 as a possible D gene (6 bases). CDR3 in DNA: TGTGCCAGTAGTAAGGCCCCACAGGGCCTGAACACTGAAGCTTTCTTT. Translated, it gives CASSKAPQGLNTEAFF.